These 12 T cell receptor beta chains came from one sample sequenced in a study of CD8+CD57+ T cells in acquired aplastic anemia. For CDR3 and TCR beta VDJ profiling, genomic DNA was the template used. TCRdb re-derived calls from the reads in MiXCR, one entry per CDR3 protein. The profile shows about 42,000 distinct CDR3 sequences, 68% of them singletons. Sequencing was carried out using sorted CD4+, CD8+, or CD8+CD57+ T cells (not recorded which) from PBMCs. The receptors come from a human donor in good health, serving as a control.

The chain couples TRBV13 to TRBJ2-5; the match to TRBD2 covers 9 bases. Losses at the gene ends were 5 bases for V and 7 bases for J; bases not matched to a gene: 11. CDR1 is PRHDT, CDR2 FYEKMQ, per germline (reference sequence). The length of the CDR3 is 15 residues. The CDR3 spells CASSPPSGEVGTQYF. Written as DNA, the CDR3 is TGTGCCAGCAGCCCGCCTAGCGGGGAAGTCGGGACCCAGTACTTC.

This chain connects TRBV15 to TRBJ1-1; D gene ambiguous. The CDR3 loop spans 13 amino acids. The germline V gene has CDR1 LNHNV and CDR2 YYDKDF (reference sequence). V lost 5 bases to trimming and J lost 0 bases, with 7 bases between them. CDR3 region: CATSGGMNTEAFF. The CDR3 DNA sequence: TGTGCCACCAGCGGAGGGATGAACACTGAAGCTTTCTTT.

J is TRBJ1-5 and V is TRBV24-1; D is possibly TRBD1 (6 bases). Trimming left V 3 bases short and J 1 base short, with 12 bases between. The CDR3 spans 16 residues. The V gene's germline CDR1 is KGHDR and CDR2 SFDVKD. CDR3 protein: CATSDTRTVSNQPQHF. The CDR3 DNA sequence: TGTGCCACCAGTGATACCCGGACAGTCAGCAATCAGCCCCAGCATTTT.

This clonotype has a handful of counts. The CDR3: CSVDGGYTF. In DNA form, the CDR3 reads TGCAGCGTTGACGGTGGCTACACCTTC. This chain joins TRBV29-1 and TRBJ1-2, with no clear D. Germline CDR1 and CDR2: SQVTM and ANQGSEA. V lost 3 bases to trimming and J lost 7 bases, with 3 bases between them. This CDR3 contains 9 residues.

This clonotype has ten or more counts. This rearrangement joins TRBV27 to TRBJ1-1; 7 bases line up with TRBD1. V lost 5 bases to trimming and J lost 1 base; unmatched junction nucleotides: 7. This CDR3 is 15 amino acids long. Germline V gene data show CDR1 as MNHEY and CDR2 as SMNVEV (reference sequence). DNA of the CDR3: TGTGCCAGCAGTACCCGGGACAGCCGGAACACTGAAGCTTTCTTT. Translated, it gives CASSTRDSRNTEAFF.

The chain links TRBV20-1 to TRBJ2-7; 10 nucleotides match TRBD1. V trimming: 7 bases; J trimming: 4 bases; junction bases outside the gene matches: 1. The CDR3 loop spans 11 amino acids. Per germline, CDR1 DFQATT and CDR2 SNEGSKA (reference sequence). The CDR3: CSGQGAYEQYF. The DNA of the CDR3 is TGCAGTGGACAGGGGGCATACGAGCAGTACTTC.

This sequence joins TRBV10-1 and TRBJ2-3; D may be TRBD2 (6 bases). The germline gives CDR1 WNHNN, CDR2 SYGVQD (reference sequence). Trimming removed 8 bases from V and 0 bases from J, with 9 bases in between. The CDR3 extends over 13 amino acids. CDR3 DNA sequence: TGCGCCAGCGCGGGATCCAGCACAGATACGCAGTATTTT. Translated: CASAGSSTDTQYF.

The chain combines TRBV7-2 with TRBJ2-5, with D uncertain. V was shortened by 6 bases and J by 0 bases, with 5 bases between the two germline ends. Germline CDR1 reads SGHTA; CDR2 reads FQGNSA. The CDR3 is 12 residues long. CDR3 in DNA: TGTGCCAGCAGTATATACCAAGAGACCCAGTACTTC. Its translation is CASSIYQETQYF.

The rearrangement uses TRBV24-1 and TRBJ1-2; no clear D. The CDR3 covers 12 residues. Looked up from germline, CDR1 is KGHDR and CDR2 is SFDVKD. V lost 1 base to trimming and J lost 4 bases, with 3 bases between them. CDR3 nucleotides: TGTGCCACCAGTGATTTATTCTATGGCTACACCTTC. Translated, it gives CATSDLFYGYTF.

By share, this clonotype ranks as medium-sized. The genes are TRBV7-2 and TRBJ2-2; D gene unclear. CDR1 and CDR2 (germline): SGHTA, FQGNSA. The CDR3 sequence is 13 residues long. The germline V and J ends were trimmed by 1 base and 6 bases, with 6 bases remaining between them. The CDR3 here is CASSLVSSGELFF. Written as DNA, the CDR3 is TGTGCCAGCAGCTTAGTTTCCTCCGGGGAGCTGTTTTTT.

A few counts support this clonotype. V usage is TRBV7-2 and J usage is TRBJ1-2; no reliable D call. There are 12 residues in the CDR3. Trimming left V 5 bases short and J 7 bases short, with 11 bases between. Germline CDR1 SGHTA, CDR2 FQGNSA. Here the CDR3 DNA reads TGTGCCAGCAGCCGGCCAGCAGGTGGCTACACCTTC. This translates into CASSRPAGGYTF.

The chain is built from TRBV7-2 and TRBJ2-7; D is undetermined. The V and J ends lost 5 bases and 7 bases respectively, with 12 bases between them. CDR1 is SGHTA, CDR2 FQGNSA, per germline. The CDR3 totals 12 residues. CDR3 nucleotides: TGTGCCAGCAGCCAGACGGGCAGGGAGCAGTACTTC. Translated, it gives CASSQTGREQYF.